Below are 30 T cell receptor beta chains sequenced from a single sample in a study of cytomegalovirus exposure and HLA in healthy donors (TCRdb year 2017). The library was prepared using the immunoSEQ multiplex PCR assay. For the multiplex PCR, a mixture combining 60 forward primers for TCR Vbeta segments and 13 reverse primers for TCR Jbeta segments was used. What TCRdb holds here is the immuneACCESS table cut down to in-frame rearrangements. Part of the clones is not present; checked against another copy, under half of the missing clones reflect an unresolved V gene, and the others are unexplained. In this sample the table shows 160,000 or so clones, roughly 80% of which occur a single time. 2.2% of the sample comes from the top ten. Sample: PBMCs. The source of these receptors is a man aged 45-65 years in good health and CMV-seropositive.

The V gene is TRBV6-5, the J gene TRBJ1-5, with D hard to call. CDR3 length: 14 residues. Germline loops: CDR1 MNHEY, CDR2 SVGAGI. Trimming removed 2 bases from V and 7 bases from J, with 12 bases in between. The CDR3 coding sequence is TGTGCCAGCAGTTACACGGCGTCGGGGCAGCCCCAGCATTTT. Its translation is CASSYTASGQPQHF.

This chain connects TRBV4-2 to TRBJ2-1; D is perhaps TRBD1 (5 bases). Germline V gene data show CDR1 as LGHNA and CDR2 as YNFKEQ. This CDR3 is 14 amino acids long. The V end was cut by 0 bases, the J end by 4 bases, with 7 bases between. Here the CDR3 DNA reads TGTGCCAGCAGCCAAGATACAGGTTACAATGAGCAGTTCTTC. Translating gives CASSQDTGYNEQFF.

CDR3 nucleotide sequence: TGTGCCATCAGACCTAGCGGGGGTAGCCAAGAGACCCAGTACTTC. It codes for CAIRPSGGSQETQYF. The gene calls are TRBV10-3 and TRBJ2-5; 10 nucleotides align to TRBD2. The CDR3 covers 15 residues. After removal of 6 bases from V and 1 base from J, the junction contained 5 bases not matched to a gene. The germline V gene encodes CDR1 ENHRY and CDR2 SYGVKD.

This chain uses TRBV18 with TRBJ2-5, with a weak D call TRBD2 (6 bases). The germline CDR1 and CDR2 sequences are KGHSH and LQKENI. The CDR3 has 14 residues. Trimming removed 3 bases at V and 5 bases at J, with 13 bases between. Written as DNA, the CDR3 is TGTGCCAGCTCACCGGACTGGGGGAGGGAGACCCAGTACTTC. Translating gives CASSPDWGRETQYF.

This chain joins TRBV28 and TRBJ2-5, with 11 nucleotides matching TRBD1. This CDR3 has 15 residues. Trimming removed 4 bases from V and 4 bases from J; junction bases left unmatched: 5. The V gene's germline CDR1 is MDHEN and CDR2 SYDVKM. The CDR3 reads CASSSKGQGVETQYF. The CDR3 DNA reads TGTGCCAGCAGTTCTAAGGGACAGGGGGTAGAGACCCAGTACTTC.

The chain links TRBV4-1 to TRBJ1-2, with D perhaps matching TRBD1 (5 bases). Trimming took off 5 bases at V and 4 bases at J, with 17 bases between the two ends. The CDR3 length is 15 residues. CDR1 and CDR2 from the germline V gene are MGHRA and YSYEKL. The CDR3 loop reads CASSGMDNAFYGYTF. DNA for the CDR3: TGCGCCAGCAGCGGAATGGACAACGCTTTCTATGGCTACACCTTC.

The CDR3 nucleotides read TGTGCCAGCAGTTTATCCATCGCCGGGACAGTCTATGGCTACACCTTC. Translated, it gives CASSLSIAGTVYGYTF. The chain combines TRBV27 with TRBJ1-2; 7 bases fit TRBD1. Per the germline V gene, CDR1 is MNHEY and CDR2 is SMNVEV (reference sequence). J gave up 4 bases and V 0 bases, and 8 bases lay outside the gene matches. The CDR3 loop spans 16 amino acids.

The chain links TRBV28 to TRBJ1-2; D perhaps matches TRBD1 (5 bases). The CDR3 length is 13 residues. CDR1 and CDR2 from the germline V gene are MDHEN and SYDVKM. Trimming stripped 11 bases from V and 4 bases from J, with 17 bases between. CDR3 DNA sequence: TGTGCCGCAGAAGGGGCCCCTCTCTATGGCTACACCTTC. Protein: CAAEGAPLYGYTF.

V is TRBV4-3 and J is TRBJ2-2, with 10 bases matching TRBD2. Unmatched junction bases numbered 12, after V lost 7 bases and J lost 7 bases. The CDR3 is made up of 16 amino acids. Germline CDR1 reads LGHNA; CDR2 reads YSLEER. The CDR3 DNA reads as TGCGCCAGCACCGCCCGCAGCGGGGGGGCCTTCGGGGAGCTGTTTTTT. Residues: CASTARSGGAFGELFF.

V gene TRBV28 combines with J gene TRBJ1-4, with TRBD1 matching 7 bases. Trimming cost V 4 bases and J 3 bases; bases outside gene matches: 5. CDR1 and CDR2 (germline): MDHEN, SYDVKM. This CDR3 contains 15 residues. The CDR3 nucleotides read TGTGCCAGCAGTTGGAGGGGGCAGGCTAATGAAAAACTGTTTTTT. Translated, it gives CASSWRGQANEKLFF.

The V call is TRBV5-4, the J call TRBJ2-3, with D uncertain. The length of the CDR3 is 14 residues. Trimming stripped 3 bases from V and 0 bases from J, with 8 bases between. Germline CDR1 SGHNT, CDR2 YYREEE (reference sequence). Written as DNA, the CDR3 is TGTGCCAGCAGCTGGTCCGAGAGCACAGATACGCAGTATTTT. It codes for CASSWSESTDTQYF.

This clone was counted a few times. V usage is TRBV11-2 and J usage is TRBJ2-2; 8 bases line up with TRBD2. V lost 11 bases to trimming and J lost 5 bases; unmatched junction nucleotides: 13. Germline V gene lookup returns CDR1 SGHAT and CDR2 FQNNGV. The CDR3 spans 15 residues. In DNA form, the CDR3 reads TGTGCCGGTGAGAGGAGCGGGGGAGAAACCGGGGAGCTGTTTTTT. Amino acids: CAGERSGGETGELFF.

This rearrangement joins TRBV7-2 to TRBJ2-2; D gene uncertain. Germline V CDR1 and CDR2: SGHTA, FQGNSA. Trimming removed 2 bases from V and 5 bases from J, with 9 bases in between. The length of the CDR3 is 14 residues. This chain's CDR3 is CASSLTTRTGELFF. The CDR3 DNA reads TGTGCCAGCAGCTTAACTACAAGAACCGGGGAGCTGTTTTTT. The variable domain in full, with the rest retrieved from reference TRBV7-2 and TRBJ2-2, is GAGVSQSPSNKVTEKGKDVELRCDPISGHTALYWYRQSLGQGLEFLIYFQGNSAPDKSGLPSDRFSAERTGGSVSTLTIQRTQQEDSAVYLCASSLTTRTGELFFGEGSRLTVL.

This chain uses TRBV10-3 with TRBJ2-3, with D perhaps TRBD1 (6 bases). The length of the CDR3 is 15 residues. V lost 3 bases to trimming and J lost 7 bases, with 17 bases between them. Germline V lookup: CDR1 ENHRY, CDR2 SYGVKD. The CDR3 loop reads CAISDSKQGRNTQYF. The CDR3 nucleotides read TGTGCCATCAGTGACTCGAAACAGGGTAGAAATACGCAGTATTTT.

The CDR3 DNA sequence: TGTGCCAGCAGTGGGACAGGGTCACCGCCGCGGGGCTACACCTTC. Its protein is CASSGTGSPPRGYTF. The chain joins TRBV9 to TRBJ1-2; 9 bases agree with TRBD1. The CDR3 consists of 15 residues. Per germline, CDR1 SGDLS and CDR2 YYNGEE. V gave up 5 bases and J gave up 8 bases; unmatched junction bases: 13.

The rearrangement links TRBV6-1 to TRBJ2-1, with D tentatively TRBD2 (6 bases). The V and J ends lost 4 bases and 5 bases respectively, with 15 bases between them. Germline CDR1 MNHNS, CDR2 SASEGT. The CDR3 runs 15 residues. The CDR3 reads CASSARDWGDNEQFF. The CDR3 DNA follows: TGTGCCAGCAGTGCACGGGACTGGGGGGACAATGAGCAGTTCTTC.

V usage is TRBV18 and J usage is TRBJ2-1, with 7 bases fitting TRBD2. The V segment lost 4 bases and the J segment 6 bases; nucleotides outside the gene matches: 3. The CDR3 covers 13 residues. Germline CDR1 reads KGHSH; CDR2 reads LQKENI. The CDR3 sequence is CASSLGTINEQFF. DNA of the CDR3: TGTGCCAGCTCACTCGGGACTATCAATGAGCAGTTCTTC.

The chain joins TRBV28 to TRBJ2-7; D perhaps matches TRBD1 (6 bases). Trimming took off 7 bases at V and 0 bases at J, with 13 bases between the two ends. This CDR3 comprises 14 residues. Per germline, CDR1 MDHEN and CDR2 SYDVKM. The CDR3 reads CASTRVGGSYEQYF. The CDR3 region has the DNA TGTGCCAGCACGCGGGTAGGGGGCTCCTACGAGCAGTACTTC.

The rearrangement joins TRBV18 to TRBJ2-3, with D maybe TRBD1 (6 bases). The CDR3 covers 15 residues. The ends were cut back, 1 base at V and 1 base at J, with 9 bases in the middle. Germline V gene data show CDR1 as KGHSH and CDR2 as LQKENI. The CDR3 DNA is TGTGCCAGCTCACCACGGGGGCAGCGCACAGATACGCAGTATTTT. Translated: CASSPRGQRTDTQYF.

This clone was counted a single time. The chain combines TRBV6-6 with TRBJ2-7; no firm D call. V lost 4 bases, J lost 5 bases, and 15 bases lay in between. The CDR3 spans 14 residues. CDR1 is MNHNY and CDR2 is SVGAGI in the germline V gene (reference sequence). DNA of the CDR3: TGTGCCAGCAGTTTTCTCAGCGTTTCCCACGAGCAGTACTTC. This encodes CASSFLSVSHEQYF.

This rearrangement joins TRBV7-9 to TRBJ1-4; 11 bases are a match to TRBD1. Unmatched junction bases numbered 16, after V lost 3 bases and J lost 7 bases. CDR3 length equals 19 residues. Germline-derived CDR1 and CDR2 are SEHNR and FQNEAQ (reference sequence). The CDR3 DNA follows: TGTGCCAGCAGCTTGGACAGGGGGCTACTATCCCCCATCCGTGAAAAACTGTTTTTT. Residues: CASSLDRGLLSPIREKLFF. Filled out from reference TRBV7-9 and TRBJ1-4, the complete variable domain reads DTGVSQNPRHKITKRGQNVTFRCDPISEHNRLYWYRQTLGQGPEFLTYFQNEAQLEKSRLLSDRFSAERPKGSFSTLEIQRTEQGDSAMYLCASSLDRGLLSPIREKLFFGSGTQLSVL.

The chain combines TRBV12-5 with TRBJ2-5; D gene ambiguous. Germline-derived CDR1 and CDR2 are LGHNT and FRNRAP. CDR3 length: 14 residues. V lost 0 bases to trimming and J lost 5 bases, with 10 bases between them. CDR3 sequence (DNA): TGTGCTAGTGGTTTGGTAGCTGTGGTGGAGACCCAGTACTTC. This translates into CASGLVAVVETQYF.

This sequence joins TRBV18 and TRBJ1-6; D remains ambiguous. V was shortened by 3 bases and J by 7 bases, with 7 bases between the two germline ends. Germline CDR1 and CDR2: KGHSH and LQKENI. The CDR3 is made up of 13 amino acids. The CDR3 protein is CASSPKENSPLHF. CDR3 bases: TGTGCCAGCTCACCTAAGGAGAATTCACCCCTCCACTTT. The full variable domain, with the rest looked up from reference TRBV18 and TRBJ1-6, is NAGVMQNPRHLVRRRGQEARLRCSPMKGHSHVYWYRQLPEEGLKFMVYLQKENIIDESGMPKERFSAEFPKEGPSILRIQQVVRGDSAAYFCASSPKENSPLHFGNGTRLTVT.

This chain uses TRBV11-2 with TRBJ2-2; unclear D gene. The CDR3 is made up of 14 amino acids. The V gene lost 4 bases and the J gene lost 3 bases, with 9 bases spanning the gap. Germline values: CDR1 SGHAT, CDR2 FQNNGV. DNA of the CDR3: TGTGCCAGCAGCTCCATTCGGGACACCGGGGAGCTGTTTTTT. Translating gives CASSSIRDTGELFF. Based on the CDR3 plus reference TRBV11-2 and TRBJ2-2, the full variable domain is EAGVAQSPRYKIIEKRQSVAFWCNPISGHATLYWYQQILGQGPKLLIQFQNNGVVDDSQLPKDRFSAERLKGVDSTLKIQPAKLEDSAVYLCASSSIRDTGELFFGEGSRLTVL.

This chain joins TRBV9 and TRBJ2-1; 7 bases are a match to TRBD1. The V gene end was trimmed by 0 bases and the J gene end by 0 bases; junction bases not matched to a gene: 0. Germline values: CDR1 SGDLS, CDR2 YYNGEE. The CDR3 is made up of 15 amino acids. The CDR3, as DNA: TGTGCCAGCAGCGTAGAGGGGGCCTCCTACAATGAGCAGTTCTTC. It translates to CASSVEGASYNEQFF.

This clone has only a few counts. The V call is TRBV9, the J call TRBJ2-3, with 12 bases aligning to TRBD2. Trimming cost V 0 bases and J 2 bases; bases outside gene matches: 4. The CDR3 is 17 residues long. CDR1 and CDR2 (germline): SGDLS, YYNGEE. The CDR3 loop reads CASSVGLAGGHTDTQYF. CDR3 sequence (DNA): TGTGCCAGCAGCGTAGGGCTAGCGGGGGGGCACACAGATACGCAGTATTTT.

The chain uses TRBV5-1 and TRBJ1-4; TRBD1 matches at 9 bases. The J segment lost 0 bases and the V segment lost 4 bases, leaving 7 bases of the junction unmatched. The length of the CDR3 is 17 residues. CDR1 SGHRS and CDR2 YFSETQ come from the germline V gene. The CDR3 sequence: CASSGTGGHATNEKLFF. DNA for the CDR3: TGCGCCAGCAGCGGAACAGGGGGCCATGCAACTAATGAAAAACTGTTTTTT.

The V and J genes are TRBV4-3 and TRBJ1-6; 7 nucleotides agree with TRBD1. The CDR3 covers 14 residues. Trimming took 4 bases from V and 7 from J; bases not matched to a gene: 4. CDR1 and CDR2 (germline): LGHNA, YSLEER. The DNA of the CDR3 is TGCGCCAGCAGCCTGACAGGGTACAATTCACCCCTCCACTTT. Translation gives CASSLTGYNSPLHF.

The V call is TRBV7-8, the J call TRBJ2-5; no clear D gene. The DNA end lines up better with TRBJ2-7; the J call may be wrong. CDR1 and CDR2 (germline): SGHVS, FQNEAQ. The CDR3 is made up of 13 amino acids. The CDR3 spells CASSSARAYEQYF. The CDR3 DNA sequence: TGTGCCAGCAGCTCCGCTCGAGCCTACGAGCAGTACTTC.

There are a few counts of this clone. V is TRBV5-4 and J is TRBJ2-1; 10 bases match TRBD1. With 3 bases clipped from V and 5 bases from J, the junction kept 5 bases outside the gene matches. The germline V gene has CDR1 SGHNT and CDR2 YYREEE (reference sequence). The CDR3 has 15 residues. In nucleotides, the CDR3 is TGTGCCAGCAGCTCCGGGACAGGGGTCAACAATGAGCAGTTCTTC. It codes for CASSSGTGVNNEQFF.